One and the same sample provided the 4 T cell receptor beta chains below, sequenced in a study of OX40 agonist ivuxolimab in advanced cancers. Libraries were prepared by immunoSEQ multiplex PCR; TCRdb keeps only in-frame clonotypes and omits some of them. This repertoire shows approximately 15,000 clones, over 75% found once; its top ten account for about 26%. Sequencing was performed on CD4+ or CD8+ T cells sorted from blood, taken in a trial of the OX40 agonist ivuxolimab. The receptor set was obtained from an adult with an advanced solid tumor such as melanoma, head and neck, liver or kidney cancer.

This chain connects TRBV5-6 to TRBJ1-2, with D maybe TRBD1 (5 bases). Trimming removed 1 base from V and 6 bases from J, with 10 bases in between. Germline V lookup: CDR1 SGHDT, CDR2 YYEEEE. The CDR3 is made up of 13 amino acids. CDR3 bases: TGTGCCAGCAGCTTGAACAGGAGGAATGGCTACACCTTC. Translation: CASSLNRRNGYTF.

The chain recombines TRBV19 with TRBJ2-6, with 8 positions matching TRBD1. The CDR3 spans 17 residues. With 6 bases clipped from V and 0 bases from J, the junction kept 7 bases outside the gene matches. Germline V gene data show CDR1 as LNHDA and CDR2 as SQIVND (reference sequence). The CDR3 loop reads CASSPTGVSSGANVLTF. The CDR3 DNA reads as TGTGCCAGTAGCCCGACAGGGGTGAGCTCTGGGGCCAACGTCCTGACTTTC.

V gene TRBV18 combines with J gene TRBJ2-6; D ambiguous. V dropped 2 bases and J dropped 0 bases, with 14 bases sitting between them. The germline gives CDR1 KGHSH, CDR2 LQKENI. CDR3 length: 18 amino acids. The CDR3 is CASSPTLQVFSGANVLTF. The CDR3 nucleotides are TGTGCCAGCTCACCAACTCTCCAAGTGTTCTCTGGGGCCAACGTCCTGACTTTC.

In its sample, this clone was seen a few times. CDR3 region: CASSSRGAGANVLTF. Written as DNA, the CDR3 is TGTGCCAGCAGCTCCAGGGGTGCTGGGGCCAACGTCCTGACTTTC. The V call is TRBV5-4, the J call TRBJ2-6; D is possibly TRBD1 (6 bases). Trimming removed 3 bases at V and 2 bases at J, with 9 bases between. CDR1 SGHNT and CDR2 YYREEE come from the germline V gene (reference sequence). The CDR3 loop spans 15 amino acids.